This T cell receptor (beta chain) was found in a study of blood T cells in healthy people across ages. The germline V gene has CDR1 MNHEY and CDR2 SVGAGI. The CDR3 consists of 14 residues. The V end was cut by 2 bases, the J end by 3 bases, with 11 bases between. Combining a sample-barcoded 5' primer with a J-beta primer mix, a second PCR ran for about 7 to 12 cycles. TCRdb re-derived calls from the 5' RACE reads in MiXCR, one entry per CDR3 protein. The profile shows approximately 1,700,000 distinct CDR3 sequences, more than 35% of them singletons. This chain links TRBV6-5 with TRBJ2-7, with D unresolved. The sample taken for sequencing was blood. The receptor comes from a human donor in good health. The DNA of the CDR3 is TGTGCCAGCAGTTACGTTGACTCAGTCTACGAGCAGTACTTC. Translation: CASSYVDSVYEQYF.